Included here is one T cell receptor (beta chain) sequence, with context. No antigen is known for it. This CDR3 is 13 amino acids long. Trimming pared 0 bases from V and 0 bases from J, leaving 4 bases between. Germline CDR1 and CDR2: SGHNT and YYREEE (reference sequence). Measured with immunoSEQ multiplex PCR; TCRdb has only the in-frame clones, and not every one. The sample lists 130,000 to 150,000 clones; 75% to 95% were seen once. The source of the sample is a study of T cell responses to AZD1222 COVID-19 vaccine. Study-wide results and limits: The donor group comprised mostly white British people and more females; the analysis possibly underestimated clonal diversity. Reportedly, close to half of spike-specific TCRs are directed against unmutated variant regions. No day 14 peak samples; only post-peak repertoires were characterized.

The starting material was peripheral blood, obtained on day 0 of MenACWY control vaccination. The gene calls are TRBV5-4 and TRBJ2-7; D not certain. The clonotype originates from an adult in good health. CDR3 region: CASSLVSSYEQYF. The CDR3 DNA is TGTGCCAGCAGCTTGGTTAGCTCCTACGAGCAGTACTTC.